The TCR beta chain described here comes from a study of cytomegalovirus exposure and HLA in healthy donors. About the research overall: In an earlier analysis, around 120 million unique TCR beta sequences were found from 200 million or so T cells. Study-level results: In an earlier analysis, most TCR beta V segments were productive about 87% or about 30% of the time. In vitro confirmation showed a few CMV-associated chains to be CMV antigen specific.

For this clone: What it binds is not known.

All donors participated as healthy donors of bone marrow. From germline, CDR1 is SGHTA and CDR2 FQGNSA. This CDR3 has 15 amino acids. J lost 3 bases, V lost 5 bases, and 10 bases had no gene match. This PCR relied on a set of 60 Vbeta primers and 13 Jbeta primers. Data came from immunoSEQ multiplex PCR; TCRdb stores just in-frame clones and leaves some out. The sample holds some 170,000 clones, roughly 80% seen once. The chain employs TRBV7-2 and TRBJ2-7; 7 bases are shared with TRBD2. The clonotype was recovered from a woman aged 25 to 39 in good health and CMV-seropositive. The sample comprised PBMCs. Written as DNA, the CDR3 is TGTGCCAGCAGCCCGGTCGGACTAGGAGGCTACGAGCAGTACTTC. Translating it yields CASSPVGLGGYEQYF. Full variable domain (remainder filled in from reference TRBV7-2 and TRBJ2-7): GAGVSQSPSNKVTEKGKDVELRCDPISGHTALYWYRQSLGQGLEFLIYFQGNSAPDKSGLPSDRFSAERTGGSVSTLTIQRTQQEDSAVYLCASSPVGLGGYEQYFGPGTRLTVT.